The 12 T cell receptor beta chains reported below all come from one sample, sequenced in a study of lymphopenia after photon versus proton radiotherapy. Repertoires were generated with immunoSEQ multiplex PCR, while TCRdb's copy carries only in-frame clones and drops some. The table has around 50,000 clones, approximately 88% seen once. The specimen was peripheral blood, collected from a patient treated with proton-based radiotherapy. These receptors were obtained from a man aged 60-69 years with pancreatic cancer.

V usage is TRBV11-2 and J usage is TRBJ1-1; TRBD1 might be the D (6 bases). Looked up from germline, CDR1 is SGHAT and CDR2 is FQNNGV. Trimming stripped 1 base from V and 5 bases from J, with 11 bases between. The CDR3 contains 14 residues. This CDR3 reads CASSLVSGVTEAFF. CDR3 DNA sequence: TGTGCCAGCAGCTTAGTTTCAGGGGTTACTGAAGCTTTCTTT.

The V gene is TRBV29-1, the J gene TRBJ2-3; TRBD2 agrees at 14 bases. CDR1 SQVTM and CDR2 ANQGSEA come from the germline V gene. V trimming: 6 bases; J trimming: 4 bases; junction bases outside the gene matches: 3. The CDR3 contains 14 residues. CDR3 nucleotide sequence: TGCAGCGTGAGACTAGCGGGAGGGCCAGATACGCAGTATTTT. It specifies CSVRLAGGPDTQYF.

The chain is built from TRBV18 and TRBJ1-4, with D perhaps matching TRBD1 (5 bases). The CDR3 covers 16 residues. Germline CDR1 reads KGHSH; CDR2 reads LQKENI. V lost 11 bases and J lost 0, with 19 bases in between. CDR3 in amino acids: CAVTWGLEATNEKLFF. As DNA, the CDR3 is TGTGCCGTCACCTGGGGACTGGAAGCAACTAATGAAAAACTGTTTTTT.

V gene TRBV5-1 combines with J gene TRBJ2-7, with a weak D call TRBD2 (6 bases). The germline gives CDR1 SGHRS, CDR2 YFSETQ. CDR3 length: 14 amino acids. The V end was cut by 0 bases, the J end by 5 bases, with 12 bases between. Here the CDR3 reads CASSLAGVGNEQYF. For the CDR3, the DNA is TGCGCCAGCAGCTTGGCGGGAGTTGGGAACGAGCAGTACTTC. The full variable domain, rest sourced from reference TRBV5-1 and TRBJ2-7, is KAGVTQTPRYLIKTRGQQVTLSCSPISGHRSVSWYQQTPGQGLQFLFEYFSETQRNKGNFPGRFSGRQFSNSRSEMNVSTLELGDSALYLCASSLAGVGNEQYFGPGTRLTVT.

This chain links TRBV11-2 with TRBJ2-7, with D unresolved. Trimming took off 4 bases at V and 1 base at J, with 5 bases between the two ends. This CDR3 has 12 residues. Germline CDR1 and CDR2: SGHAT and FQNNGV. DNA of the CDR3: TGTGCCAGCAGCTCCAGGTCCTACGAGCAGTACTTC. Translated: CASSSRSYEQYF.

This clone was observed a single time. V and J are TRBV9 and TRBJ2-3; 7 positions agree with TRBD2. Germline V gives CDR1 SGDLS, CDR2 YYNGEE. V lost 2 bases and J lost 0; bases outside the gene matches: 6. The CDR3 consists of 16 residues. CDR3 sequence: CASSVLAGVSTDTQYF. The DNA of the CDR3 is TGTGCCAGCAGCGTCCTCGCGGGGGTTAGCACAGATACGCAGTATTTT. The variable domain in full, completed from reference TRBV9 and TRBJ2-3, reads DSGVTQTPKHLITATGQRVTLRCSPRSGDLSVYWYQQSLDQGLQFLIQYYNGEERAKGNILERFSAQQFPDLHSELNLSSLELGDSALYFCASSVLAGVSTDTQYFGPGTRLTVL.

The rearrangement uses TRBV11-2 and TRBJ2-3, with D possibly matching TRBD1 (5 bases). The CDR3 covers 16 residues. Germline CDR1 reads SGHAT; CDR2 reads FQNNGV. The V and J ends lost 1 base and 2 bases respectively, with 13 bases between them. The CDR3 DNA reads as TGTGCCAGCAGCTTAGGTGGTAGGGGTCCCACAGATACGCAGTATTTT. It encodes CASSLGGRGPTDTQYF.

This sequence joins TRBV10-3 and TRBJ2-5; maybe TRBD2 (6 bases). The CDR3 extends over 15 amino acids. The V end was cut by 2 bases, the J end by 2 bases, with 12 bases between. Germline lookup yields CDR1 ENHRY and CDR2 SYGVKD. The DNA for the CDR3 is TGTGCCATCAGTGAGGGAGGGCAGCCACAAGAGACCCAGTACTTC. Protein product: CAISEGGQPQETQYF.

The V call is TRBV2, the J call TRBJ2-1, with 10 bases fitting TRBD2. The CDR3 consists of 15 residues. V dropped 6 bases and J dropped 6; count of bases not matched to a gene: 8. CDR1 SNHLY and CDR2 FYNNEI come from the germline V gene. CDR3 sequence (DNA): TGTGCCAGCAGCGCCGCGACTAGCGGGTCCAATGAGCAGTTCTTC. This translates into CASSAATSGSNEQFF.

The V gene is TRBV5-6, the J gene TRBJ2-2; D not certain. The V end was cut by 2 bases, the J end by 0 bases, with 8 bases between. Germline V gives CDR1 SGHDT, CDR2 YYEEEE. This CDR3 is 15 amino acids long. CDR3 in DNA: TGTGCCAGCAGCTTAGTTCTCACGAACACCGGGGAGCTGTTTTTT. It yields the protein CASSLVLTNTGELFF.

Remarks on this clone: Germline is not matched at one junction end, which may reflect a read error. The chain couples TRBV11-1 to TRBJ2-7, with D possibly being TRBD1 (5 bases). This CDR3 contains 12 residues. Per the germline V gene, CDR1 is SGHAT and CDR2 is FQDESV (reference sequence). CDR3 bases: TGTGCCAGCAGCTTCAGTTCAGGGCAGCCATGCTTC. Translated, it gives CASSFSSGQPCF.

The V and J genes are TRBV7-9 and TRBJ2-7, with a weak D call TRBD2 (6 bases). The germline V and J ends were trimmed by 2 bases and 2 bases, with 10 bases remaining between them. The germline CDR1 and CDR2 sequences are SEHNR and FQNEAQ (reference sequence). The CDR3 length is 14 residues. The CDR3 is CASSLTGTAYEQYF. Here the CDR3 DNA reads TGTGCCAGCAGCTTAACCGGGACTGCCTACGAGCAGTACTTC.